This T cell receptor beta chain was sequenced in a study of regulatory T cells in long-lasting Graves disease. Background on the study: Antithyroid drug intake by newly diagnosed Graves' patients had lasted under 3 months.

The CDR3 has 14 amino acids. Trimming took off 4 bases at V and 1 base at J, with 12 bases between the two ends. CDR1 DFQATT and CDR2 SNEGSKA come from the germline V gene (reference sequence). Relying on iRepertoire HTBI primers and Arm-PCR of CDR3 regions, the team built TCR beta libraries. One entry per CDR3 protein, called by TCRdb with MiXCR from the multiplex PCR reads. Of hundreds of thousands of distinct CDR3 sequences listed, around 12% were seen once; the top ten hold almost 9%. Time point denoted: newly diagnosed GD, antithyroid drugs for less than 3 months. Researchers made the TCR library from RNA that was extracted from PBMCs. This clonotype was observed at least ten times. These data are also associated with another study on T cells in Graves' hyperthyroidism and ophthalmopathy.

This sequence was found in a woman aged 25-40 years with Graves disease. The input for sequencing was peripheral blood mononuclear cells (PBMCs), taken at new diagnosis, from a patient treated with antithyroid drugs. The rearrangement joins TRBV20-1 to TRBJ2-3, with a weak D call TRBD2 (6 bases). In DNA, the CDR3 is TGCAGTGCTAATCGCGGGGCCCGCACAGATACGCAGTATTTT. This encodes CSANRGARTDTQYF.